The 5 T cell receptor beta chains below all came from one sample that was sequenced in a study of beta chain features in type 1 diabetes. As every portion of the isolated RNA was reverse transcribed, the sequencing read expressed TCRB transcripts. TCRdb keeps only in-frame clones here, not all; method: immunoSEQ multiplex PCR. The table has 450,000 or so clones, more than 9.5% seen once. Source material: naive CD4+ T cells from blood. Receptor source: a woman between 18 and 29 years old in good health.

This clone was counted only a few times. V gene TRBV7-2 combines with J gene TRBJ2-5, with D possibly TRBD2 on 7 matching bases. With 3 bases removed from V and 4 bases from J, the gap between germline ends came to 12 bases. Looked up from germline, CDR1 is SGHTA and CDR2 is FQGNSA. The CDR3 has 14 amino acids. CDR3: CASSFAGAGETQYF. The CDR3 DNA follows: TGTGCCAGCAGCTTTGCGGGGGCGGGAGAGACCCAGTACTTC.

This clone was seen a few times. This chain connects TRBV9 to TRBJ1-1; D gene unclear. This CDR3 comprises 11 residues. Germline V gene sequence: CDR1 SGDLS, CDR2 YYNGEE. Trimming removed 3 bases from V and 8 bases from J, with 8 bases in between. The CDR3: CASSGGLEAFF. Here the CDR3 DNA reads TGTGCCAGCAGCGGCGGACTGGAAGCTTTCTTT.

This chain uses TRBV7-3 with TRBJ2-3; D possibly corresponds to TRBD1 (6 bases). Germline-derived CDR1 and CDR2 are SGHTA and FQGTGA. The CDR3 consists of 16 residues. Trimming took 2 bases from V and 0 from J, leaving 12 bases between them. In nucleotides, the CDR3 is TGTGCCAGCAGCTTATGGCGACAGGCTAGCACAGATACGCAGTATTTT. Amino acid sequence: CASSLWRQASTDTQYF. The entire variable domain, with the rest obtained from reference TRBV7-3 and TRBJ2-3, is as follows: GAGVSQTPSNKVTEKGKYVELRCDPISGHTALYWYRQSLGQGPEFLIYFQGTGAADDSGLPNDRFFAVRPEGSVSTLKIQRTERGDSAVYLCASSLWRQASTDTQYFGPGTRLTVL.

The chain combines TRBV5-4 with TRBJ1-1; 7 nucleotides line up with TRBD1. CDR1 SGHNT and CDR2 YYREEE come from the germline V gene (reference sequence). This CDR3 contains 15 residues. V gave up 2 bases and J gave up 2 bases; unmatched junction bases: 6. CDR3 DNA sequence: TGTGCCAGCAGCTTCCGGACAGGCGCTAACACTGAAGCTTTCTTT. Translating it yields CASSFRTGANTEAFF.

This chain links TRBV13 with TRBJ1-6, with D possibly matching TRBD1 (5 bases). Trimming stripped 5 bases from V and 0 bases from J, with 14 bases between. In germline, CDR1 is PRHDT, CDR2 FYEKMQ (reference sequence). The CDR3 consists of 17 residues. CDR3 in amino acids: CASSQRGKSSYNSPLHF. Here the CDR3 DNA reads TGTGCCAGCAGCCAAAGGGGTAAAAGCTCCTATAATTCACCCCTCCACTTT. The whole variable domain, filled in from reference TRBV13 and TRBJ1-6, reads AAGVIQSPRHLIKEKRETATLKCYPIPRHDTVYWYQQGPGQDPQFLISFYEKMQSDKGSIPDRFSAQQFSDYHSELNMSSLELGDSALYFCASSQRGKSSYNSPLHFGNGTRLTVT.